This is a list of T cell receptor beta chains from one sample in a study of neoadjuvant nivolumab and ipilimumab in lung cancer. Data came from immunoSEQ multiplex PCR; TCRdb stores just in-frame clones and leaves some out. The sample consists of roughly 13,000 clones, around 95% of them appearing once. The sample here was peripheral blood, taken after neoadjuvant nivolumab, alone or with ipilimumab, at or shortly before surgery. All receptors derive from an adult with non-small cell lung cancer. Each CDR3 is given with its conserved first and last residue. Fields, in order: V gene, J gene, D gene, clone size, CDR3 DNA, CDR3 protein. A D gene is named only where the DNA matches it firmly. A row's size may be missing; if present it is once, few, many or a size class.

v_gene: TRBV11-2
j_gene: TRBJ1-1
d_gene: -
abundance: -
CDR3nt: TGTGCCAGCAGGCGTGGGCGGTCCGGTGAAGCTTTCTTT
CDR3aa: CASRRGRSGEAFF

v_gene: TRBV28
j_gene: TRBJ1-2
d_gene: -
abundance: -
CDR3nt: TGTGCCAGCAGGCCAGGACGCTATGGCTACACCTTC
CDR3aa: CASRPGRYGYTF

v_gene: TRBV5-1
j_gene: TRBJ2-3
d_gene: -
abundance: -
CDR3nt: TGCGCCAGCAGCTTGGCTACGGTTGGAGCAGATACGCAGTATTTT
CDR3aa: CASSLATVGADTQYF

v_gene: TRBV19
j_gene: TRBJ1-2
d_gene: -
abundance: -
CDR3nt: TGTGCCAGTAGTATTCTGGGGGATGGCTATGGCTACACCTTC
CDR3aa: CASSILGDGYGYTF

v_gene: TRBV27
j_gene: TRBJ2-7
d_gene: -
abundance: -
CDR3nt: TGTGCCAGCAGTTTAGCGGGCCCCTACGAGCAGTACTTC
CDR3aa: CASSLAGPYEQYF

v_gene: TRBV2
j_gene: TRBJ1-4
d_gene: TRBD1
abundance: -
CDR3nt: TGTGCCAGCAGTGGGACAGGGAGAGCTAATGAAAAACTGTTTTTT
CDR3aa: CASSGTGRANEKLFF

v_gene: TRBV5-1
j_gene: TRBJ2-5
d_gene: -
abundance: -
CDR3nt: TGCGCCAGCAGCTTAAACAGGAGAACCCAAGAGACCCAGTACTTC
CDR3aa: CASSLNRRTQETQYF

v_gene: TRBV28
j_gene: TRBJ2-7
d_gene: TRBD1
abundance: -
CDR3nt: TGTGCCAGCAGGCGTACAGGGGGCAACGAGCAGTACTTC
CDR3aa: CASRRTGGNEQYF

v_gene: TRBV28
j_gene: TRBJ1-5
d_gene: -
abundance: -
CDR3nt: TGTGCCAGCAGGTCCGGGGTTCAGCCCCAGCATTTT
CDR3aa: CASRSGVQPQHF

v_gene: TRBV7-9
j_gene: TRBJ2-5
d_gene: -
abundance: -
CDR3nt: TGTGCCAGCAGTCCCCCCGGGGGGCGTCAAGAGACCCAGTACTTC
CDR3aa: CASSPPGGRQETQYF

v_gene: TRBV19
j_gene: TRBJ2-1
d_gene: TRBD2
abundance: -
CDR3nt: TGTGCCAGTAGTATTACCGGGACTAGCGGGATCGATGAGCAGTTCTTC
CDR3aa: CASSITGTSGIDEQFF

v_gene: TRBV25-1
j_gene: TRBJ1-4
d_gene: -
abundance: once
CDR3nt: TGTGCCAGCAGTGAATTATTGGGGACTTCAAAACTGTTTTTT
CDR3aa: CASSELLGTSKLFF

v_gene: TRBV30
j_gene: TRBJ1-4
d_gene: -
abundance: once
CDR3nt: TGTGCCTGGAGTGCCTGGGAGGCCTTGGTGTTTTTT
CDR3aa: CAWSAWEALVFF

v_gene: TRBV9
j_gene: TRBJ2-7
d_gene: TRBD1
abundance: -
CDR3nt: TGTGCCAGCAGCAGACAGGGACAGTGGTTTGACGAGCAGTACTTC
CDR3aa: CASSRQGQWFDEQYF

v_gene: TRBV4-1
j_gene: TRBJ2-5
d_gene: TRBD2
abundance: once
CDR3nt: TGCGCCAGCAGCCAAGTACGGTCTAGCGGAAAAGAGACCCAGTACTTC
CDR3aa: CASSQVRSSGKETQYF

v_gene: TRBV27
j_gene: TRBJ2-3
d_gene: -
abundance: once
CDR3nt: TGTGCCAGCAGTTCGCTCCTCACAGATACGCAGTATTTT
CDR3aa: CASSSLLTDTQYF

v_gene: TRBV7-8
j_gene: TRBJ2-1
d_gene: -
abundance: -
CDR3nt: TGTGCCAGCAGCTTATCTCTAGCGAGGAATGAGCAGTTCTTC
CDR3aa: CASSLSLARNEQFF

v_gene: TRBV9
j_gene: TRBJ2-3
d_gene: TRBD2
abundance: -
CDR3nt: TGTGCCAGCAGCGGGAGGACTAGCGGGAGAGTGACAGATACGCAGTATTTT
CDR3aa: CASSGRTSGRVTDTQYF

v_gene: TRBV20-1
j_gene: TRBJ2-7
d_gene: -
abundance: -
CDR3nt: TGCAGTGCTAGCGCCCTTTACGAGCAGTACTTC
CDR3aa: CSASALYEQYF

v_gene: TRBV19
j_gene: TRBJ2-3
d_gene: TRBD1
abundance: -
CDR3nt: TGTGCCAGTAGTACCCTACCGGGACAGGGCGCAGATACGCAGTATTTT
CDR3aa: CASSTLPGQGADTQYF

v_gene: TRBV27
j_gene: TRBJ2-7
d_gene: -
abundance: once
CDR3nt: TGTGCCAGCAGTATCGGACAGATCTCCTACGAGCAGTACTTC
CDR3aa: CASSIGQISYEQYF

v_gene: TRBV11-2
j_gene: TRBJ2-1
d_gene: -
abundance: -
CDR3nt: TGTGCCAGCAGCTTAGTTTTGAATGAGCAGTTCTTC
CDR3aa: CASSLVLNEQFF

v_gene: TRBV29-1
j_gene: TRBJ2-7
d_gene: -
abundance: -
CDR3nt: TGCAGCTTTAGAGGGGCGGGACAGACCCTCCACGAGCAGTACTTC
CDR3aa: CSFRGAGQTLHEQYF

v_gene: TRBV7-2
j_gene: TRBJ2-3
d_gene: -
abundance: once
CDR3nt: TGTGCCAGCAGCTCGAACACAGATACGCAGTATTTT
CDR3aa: CASSSNTDTQYF

v_gene: TRBV4-2
j_gene: TRBJ2-7
d_gene: TRBD2
abundance: -
CDR3nt: TGTGCCAGCAGCCAAGATAGCGGGAGAGTACGAGAGCAGTACTTC
CDR3aa: CASSQDSGRVREQYF

v_gene: TRBV7-2
j_gene: TRBJ2-1
d_gene: TRBD2
abundance: -
CDR3nt: TGTGCCAGCAGCTTAGGATGGACTAGCGGGAGGGAGTTCTTC
CDR3aa: CASSLGWTSGREFF

v_gene: TRBV4-3
j_gene: TRBJ2-3
d_gene: -
abundance: -
CDR3nt: TGCGCCAGCAGCCGACTCCCCACAGATACGCAGTATTTT
CDR3aa: CASSRLPTDTQYF

v_gene: TRBV7-3
j_gene: TRBJ2-1
d_gene: TRBD2
abundance: -
CDR3nt: TGTGCCAGCAGCCCTACTAGCGGGAGATCGGCTGAGCAGTTCTTC
CDR3aa: CASSPTSGRSAEQFF